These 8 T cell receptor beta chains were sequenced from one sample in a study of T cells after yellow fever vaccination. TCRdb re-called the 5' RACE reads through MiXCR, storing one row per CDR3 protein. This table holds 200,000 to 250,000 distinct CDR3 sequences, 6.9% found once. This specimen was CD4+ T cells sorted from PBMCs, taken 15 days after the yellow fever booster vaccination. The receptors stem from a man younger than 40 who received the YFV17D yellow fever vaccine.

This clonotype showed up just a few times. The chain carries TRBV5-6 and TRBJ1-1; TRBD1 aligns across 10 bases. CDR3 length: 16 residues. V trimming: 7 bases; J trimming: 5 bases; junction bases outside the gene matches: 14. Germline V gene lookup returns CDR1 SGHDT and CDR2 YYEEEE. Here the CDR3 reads CASRHETGGAQTEAFF. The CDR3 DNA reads TGTGCCAGCCGCCATGAGACAGGGGGCGCGCAGACTGAAGCTTTCTTT.

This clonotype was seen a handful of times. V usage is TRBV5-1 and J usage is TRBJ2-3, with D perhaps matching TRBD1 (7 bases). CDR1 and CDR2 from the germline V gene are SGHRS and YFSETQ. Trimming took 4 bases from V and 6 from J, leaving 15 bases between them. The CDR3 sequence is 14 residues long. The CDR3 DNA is TGCGCCAGCAGCGGAGGGGGCAAGGGGGATACGCAGTATTTT. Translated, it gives CASSGGGKGDTQYF.

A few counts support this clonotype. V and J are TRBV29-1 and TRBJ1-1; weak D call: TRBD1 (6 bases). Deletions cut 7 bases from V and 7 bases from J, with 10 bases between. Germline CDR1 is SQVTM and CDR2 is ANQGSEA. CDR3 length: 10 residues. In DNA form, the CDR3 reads TGCAGCGCCCGGACAGATGAAGCTTTCTTT. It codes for CSARTDEAFF.

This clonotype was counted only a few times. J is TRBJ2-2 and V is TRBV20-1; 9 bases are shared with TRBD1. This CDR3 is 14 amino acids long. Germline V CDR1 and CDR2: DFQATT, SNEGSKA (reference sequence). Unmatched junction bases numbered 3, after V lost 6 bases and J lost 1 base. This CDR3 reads CSAPDRGNTGELFF. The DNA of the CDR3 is TGCAGTGCACCGGACAGGGGGAACACCGGGGAGCTGTTTTTT.

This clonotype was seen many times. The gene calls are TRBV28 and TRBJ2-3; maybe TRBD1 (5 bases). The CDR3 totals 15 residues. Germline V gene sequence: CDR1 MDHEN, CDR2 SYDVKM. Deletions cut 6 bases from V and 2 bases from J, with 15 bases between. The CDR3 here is CASSKNPDITDTQYF. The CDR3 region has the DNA TGTGCCAGCAGCAAGAACCCGGACATCACAGATACGCAGTATTTT.

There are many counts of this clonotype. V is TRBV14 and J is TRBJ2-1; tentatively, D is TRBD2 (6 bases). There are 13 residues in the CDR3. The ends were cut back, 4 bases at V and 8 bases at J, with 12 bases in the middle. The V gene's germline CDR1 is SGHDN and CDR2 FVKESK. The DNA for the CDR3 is TGTGCCAGCAGCCCACTGACGGGAGATGAGCAGTTCTTC. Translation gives CASSPLTGDEQFF. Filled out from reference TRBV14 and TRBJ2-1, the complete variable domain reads EAGVTQFPSHSVIEKGQTVTLRCDPISGHDNLYWYRRVMGKEIKFLLHFVKESKQDESGMPNNRFLAERTGGTYSTLKVQPAELEDSGVYFCASSPLTGDEQFFGPGTRLTVL.

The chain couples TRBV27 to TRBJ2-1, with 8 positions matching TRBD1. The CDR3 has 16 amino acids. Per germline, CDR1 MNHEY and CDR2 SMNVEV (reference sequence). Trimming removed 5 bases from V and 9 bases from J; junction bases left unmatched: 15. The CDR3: CASSPFIIGQGFEQFF. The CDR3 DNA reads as TGTGCCAGCAGTCCTTTTATTATAGGACAGGGCTTTGAGCAGTTCTTC.

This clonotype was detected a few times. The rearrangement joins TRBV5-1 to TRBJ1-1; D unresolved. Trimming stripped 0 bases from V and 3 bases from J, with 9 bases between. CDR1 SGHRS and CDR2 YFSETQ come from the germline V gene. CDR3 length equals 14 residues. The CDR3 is CASSLEGFDTEAFF. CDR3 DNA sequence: TGCGCCAGCAGCTTGGAGGGTTTTGACACTGAAGCTTTCTTT.